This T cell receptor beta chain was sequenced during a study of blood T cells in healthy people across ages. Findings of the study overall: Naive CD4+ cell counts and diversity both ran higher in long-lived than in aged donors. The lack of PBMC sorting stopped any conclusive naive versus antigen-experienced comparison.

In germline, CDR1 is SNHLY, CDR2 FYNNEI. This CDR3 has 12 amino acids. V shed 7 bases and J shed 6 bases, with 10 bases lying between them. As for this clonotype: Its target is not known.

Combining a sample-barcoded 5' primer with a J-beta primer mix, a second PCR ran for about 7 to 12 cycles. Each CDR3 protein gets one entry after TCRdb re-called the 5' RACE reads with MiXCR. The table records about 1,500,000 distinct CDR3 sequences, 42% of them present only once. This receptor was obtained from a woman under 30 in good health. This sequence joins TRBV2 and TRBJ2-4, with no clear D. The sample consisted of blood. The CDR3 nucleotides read TGTGCCAGCAAGACTGGATTAAACATTCAGTACTTC. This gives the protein CASKTGLNIQYF.